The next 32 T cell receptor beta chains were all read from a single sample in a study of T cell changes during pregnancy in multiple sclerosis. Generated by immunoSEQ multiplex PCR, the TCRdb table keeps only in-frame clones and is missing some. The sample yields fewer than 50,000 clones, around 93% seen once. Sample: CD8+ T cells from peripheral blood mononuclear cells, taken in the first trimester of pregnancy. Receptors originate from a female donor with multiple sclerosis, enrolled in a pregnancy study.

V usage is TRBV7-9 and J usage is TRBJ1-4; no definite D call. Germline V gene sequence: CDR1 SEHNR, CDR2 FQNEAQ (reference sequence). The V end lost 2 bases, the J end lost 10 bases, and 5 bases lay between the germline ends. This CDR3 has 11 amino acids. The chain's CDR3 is CASSLSGKLFF. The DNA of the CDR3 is TGTGCCAGCAGCTTAAGCGGAAAACTGTTTTTT.

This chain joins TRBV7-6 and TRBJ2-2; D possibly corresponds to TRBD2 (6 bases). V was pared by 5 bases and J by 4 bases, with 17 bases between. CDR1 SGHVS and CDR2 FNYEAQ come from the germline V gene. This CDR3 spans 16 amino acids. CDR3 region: CASSPEPSAVTGELFF. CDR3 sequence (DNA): TGTGCCAGCAGCCCCGAACCTAGCGCCGTCACCGGGGAGCTGTTTTTT.

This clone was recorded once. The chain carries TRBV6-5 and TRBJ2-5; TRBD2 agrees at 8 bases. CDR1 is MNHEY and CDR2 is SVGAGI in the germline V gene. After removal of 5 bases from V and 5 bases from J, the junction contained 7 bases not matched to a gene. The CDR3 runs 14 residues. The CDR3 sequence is CASSPSGGWETQYF. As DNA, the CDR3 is TGTGCCAGCAGTCCGTCGGGGGGGTGGGAGACCCAGTACTTC.

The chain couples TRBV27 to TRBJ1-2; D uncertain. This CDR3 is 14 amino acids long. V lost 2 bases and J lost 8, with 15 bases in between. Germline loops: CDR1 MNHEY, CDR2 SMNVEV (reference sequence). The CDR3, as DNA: TGTGCCAGCAGTTTAGATGGCGGAGTTCGAGGCTACACCTTC. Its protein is CASSLDGGVRGYTF.

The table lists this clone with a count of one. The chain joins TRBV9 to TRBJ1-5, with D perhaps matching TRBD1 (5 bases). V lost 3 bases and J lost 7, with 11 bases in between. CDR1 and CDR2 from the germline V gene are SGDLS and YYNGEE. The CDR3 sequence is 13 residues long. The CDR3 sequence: CASSGGLGQPQHF. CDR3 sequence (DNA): TGTGCCAGCAGCGGGGGACTTGGGCAGCCCCAGCATTTT.

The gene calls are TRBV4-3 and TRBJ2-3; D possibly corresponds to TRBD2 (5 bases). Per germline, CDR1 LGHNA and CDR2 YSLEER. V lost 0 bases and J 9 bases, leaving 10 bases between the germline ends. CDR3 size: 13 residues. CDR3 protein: CASSQDSASTQYF. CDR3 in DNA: TGCGCCAGCAGCCAAGATTCGGCTAGCACGCAGTATTTT.

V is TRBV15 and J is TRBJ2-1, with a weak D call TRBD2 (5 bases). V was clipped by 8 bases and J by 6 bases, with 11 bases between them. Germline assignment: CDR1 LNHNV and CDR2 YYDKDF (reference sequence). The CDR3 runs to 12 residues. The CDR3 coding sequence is TGTGCCACCGGGAGTGTCAGCAATGAGCAGTTCTTC. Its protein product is CATGSVSNEQFF.

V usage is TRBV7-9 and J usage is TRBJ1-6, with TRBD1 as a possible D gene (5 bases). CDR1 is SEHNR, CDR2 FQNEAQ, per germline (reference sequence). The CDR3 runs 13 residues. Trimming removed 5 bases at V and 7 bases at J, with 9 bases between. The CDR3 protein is CASSPTANSPLHF. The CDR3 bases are TGTGCCAGCAGCCCGACAGCAAATTCACCCCTCCACTTT.

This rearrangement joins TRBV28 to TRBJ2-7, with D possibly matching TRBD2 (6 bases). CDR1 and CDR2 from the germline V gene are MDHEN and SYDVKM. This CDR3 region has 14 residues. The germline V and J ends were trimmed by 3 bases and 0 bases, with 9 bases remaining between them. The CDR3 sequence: CASSFRGSSYEQYF. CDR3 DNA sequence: TGTGCCAGCAGTTTTCGGGGGAGCTCCTACGAGCAGTACTTC.

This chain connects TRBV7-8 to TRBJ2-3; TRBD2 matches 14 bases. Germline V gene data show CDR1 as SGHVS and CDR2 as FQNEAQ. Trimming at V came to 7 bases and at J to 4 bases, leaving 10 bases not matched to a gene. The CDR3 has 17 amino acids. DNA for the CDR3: TGTGCCAGCACACTCGGGACTAGCGGGAGTGTGGCAGATACGCAGTATTTT. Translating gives CASTLGTSGSVADTQYF.

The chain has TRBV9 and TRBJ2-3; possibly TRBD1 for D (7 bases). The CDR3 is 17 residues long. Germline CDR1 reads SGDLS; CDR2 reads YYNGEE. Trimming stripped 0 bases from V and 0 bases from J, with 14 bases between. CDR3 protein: CASSVAEGAISTDTQYF. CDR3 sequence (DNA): TGTGCCAGCAGCGTAGCGGAGGGGGCGATTAGCACAGATACGCAGTATTTT. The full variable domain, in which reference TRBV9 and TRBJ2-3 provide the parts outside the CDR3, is DSGVTQTPKHLITATGQRVTLRCSPRSGDLSVYWYQQSLDQGLQFLIQYYNGEERAKGNILERFSAQQFPDLHSELNLSSLELGDSALYFCASSVAEGAISTDTQYFGPGTRLTVL.

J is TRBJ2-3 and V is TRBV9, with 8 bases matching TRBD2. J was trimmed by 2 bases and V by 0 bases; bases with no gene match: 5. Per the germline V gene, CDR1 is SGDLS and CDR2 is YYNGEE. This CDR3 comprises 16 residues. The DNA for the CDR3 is TGTGCCAGCAGCGTAGCGGGGGGGCTAGACACAGATACGCAGTATTTT. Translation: CASSVAGGLDTDTQYF.

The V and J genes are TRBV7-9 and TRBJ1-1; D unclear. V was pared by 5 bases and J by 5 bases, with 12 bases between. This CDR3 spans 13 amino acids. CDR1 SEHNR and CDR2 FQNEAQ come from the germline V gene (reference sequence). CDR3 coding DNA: TGTGCCAGCAGCCCTAGCCACGGGACTGAAGCTTTCTTT. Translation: CASSPSHGTEAFF.

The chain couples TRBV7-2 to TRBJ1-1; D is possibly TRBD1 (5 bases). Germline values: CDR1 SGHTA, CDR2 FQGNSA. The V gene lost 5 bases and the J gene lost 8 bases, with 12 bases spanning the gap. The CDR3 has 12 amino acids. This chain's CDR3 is CASSTGVVEAFF. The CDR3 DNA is TGTGCCAGCAGCACGGGGGTAGTCGAAGCTTTCTTT.

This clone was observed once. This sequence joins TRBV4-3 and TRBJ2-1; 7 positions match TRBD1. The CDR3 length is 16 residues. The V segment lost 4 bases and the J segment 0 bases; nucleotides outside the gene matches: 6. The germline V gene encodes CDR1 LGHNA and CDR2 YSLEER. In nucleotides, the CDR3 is TGCGCCAGCAGCCCTCACCGGGACAGCTCCTACAATGAGCAGTTCTTC. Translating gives CASSPHRDSSYNEQFF.

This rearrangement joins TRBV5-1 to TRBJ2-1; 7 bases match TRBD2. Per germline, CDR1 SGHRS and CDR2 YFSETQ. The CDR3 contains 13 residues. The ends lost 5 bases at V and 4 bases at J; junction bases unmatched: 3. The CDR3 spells CASSSGLYNEQFF. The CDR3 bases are TGCGCCAGCAGTTCGGGACTATACAATGAGCAGTTCTTC.

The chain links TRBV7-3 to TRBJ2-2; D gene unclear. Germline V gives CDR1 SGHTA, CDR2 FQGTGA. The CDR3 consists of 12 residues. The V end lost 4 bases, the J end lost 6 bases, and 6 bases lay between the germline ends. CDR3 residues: CASSSISGELFF. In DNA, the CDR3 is TGTGCCAGCAGCTCTATTTCCGGGGAGCTGTTTTTT. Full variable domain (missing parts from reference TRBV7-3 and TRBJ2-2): GAGVSQTPSNKVTEKGKYVELRCDPISGHTALYWYRQSLGQGPEFLIYFQGTGAADDSGLPNDRFFAVRPEGSVSTLKIQRTERGDSAVYLCASSSISGELFFGEGSRLTVL.

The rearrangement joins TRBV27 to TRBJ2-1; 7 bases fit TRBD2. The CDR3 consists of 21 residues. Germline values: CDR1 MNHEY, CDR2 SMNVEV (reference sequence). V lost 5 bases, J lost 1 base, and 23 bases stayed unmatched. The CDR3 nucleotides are TGTGCCAGCAGTCGCCCCTCCGAACCTAGCGGCAGTGAGAGTTCCTACAATGAGCAGTTCTTC. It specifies CASSRPSEPSGSESSYNEQFF.

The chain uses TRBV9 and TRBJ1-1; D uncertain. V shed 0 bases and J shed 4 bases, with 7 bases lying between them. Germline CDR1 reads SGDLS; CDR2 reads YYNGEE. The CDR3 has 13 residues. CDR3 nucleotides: TGTGCCAGCAGCGTAGGAGGCAGCACTGAAGCTTTCTTT. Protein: CASSVGGSTEAFF.

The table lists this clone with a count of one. CDR3 protein: CASSLVQGADYEQYF. In DNA form, the CDR3 reads TGTGCCAGCAGCTTGGTGCAGGGGGCAGACTACGAGCAGTACTTC. J is TRBJ2-7 and V is TRBV5-4, with 8 bases identical to TRBD1. Per the germline V gene, CDR1 is SGHNT and CDR2 is YYREEE (reference sequence). This CDR3 is 15 amino acids long. The ends lost 0 bases at V and 3 bases at J; junction bases unmatched: 5.

CDR3 sequence (DNA): TGTGCCAGCAGCTTAATGAGCTACAATGAGCAGTTCTTC. Translated, it gives CASSLMSYNEQFF. The V call is TRBV7-8, the J call TRBJ2-1; D not certain. Germline V lookup: CDR1 SGHVS, CDR2 FQNEAQ. The ends were cut back, 2 bases at V and 3 bases at J, with 5 bases in the middle. The CDR3 has 13 amino acids.

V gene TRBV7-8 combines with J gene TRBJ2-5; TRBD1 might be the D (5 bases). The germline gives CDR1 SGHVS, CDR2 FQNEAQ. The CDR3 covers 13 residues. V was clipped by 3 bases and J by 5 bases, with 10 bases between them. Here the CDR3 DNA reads TGTGCCAGCAGCTTCGGCCCAGGGGAGACCCAGTACTTC. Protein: CASSFGPGETQYF.

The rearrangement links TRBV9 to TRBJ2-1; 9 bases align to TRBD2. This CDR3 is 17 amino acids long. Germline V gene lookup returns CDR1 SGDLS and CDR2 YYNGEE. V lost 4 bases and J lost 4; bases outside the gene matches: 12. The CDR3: CASSPWGGSGGYNEQFF. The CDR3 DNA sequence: TGTGCCAGCAGCCCCTGGGGGGGGAGCGGGGGGTACAATGAGCAGTTCTTC.

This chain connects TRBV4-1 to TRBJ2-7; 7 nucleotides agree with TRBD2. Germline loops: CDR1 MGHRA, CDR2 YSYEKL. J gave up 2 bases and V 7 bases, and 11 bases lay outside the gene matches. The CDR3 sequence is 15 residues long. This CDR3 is CASTPGGGPTYEQYF. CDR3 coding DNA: TGCGCCAGCACCCCTGGGGGAGGGCCAACCTACGAGCAGTACTTC.

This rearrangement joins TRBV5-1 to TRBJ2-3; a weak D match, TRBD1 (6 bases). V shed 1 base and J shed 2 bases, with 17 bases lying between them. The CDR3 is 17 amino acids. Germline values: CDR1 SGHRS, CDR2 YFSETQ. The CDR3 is CASSLKGTMWHTDTQYF. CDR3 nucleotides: TGCGCCAGCAGCTTGAAAGGGACAATGTGGCACACAGATACGCAGTATTTT.

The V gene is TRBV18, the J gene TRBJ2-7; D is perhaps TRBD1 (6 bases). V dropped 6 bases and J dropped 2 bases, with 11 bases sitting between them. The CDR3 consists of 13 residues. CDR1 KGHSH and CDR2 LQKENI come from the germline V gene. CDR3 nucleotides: TGTGCCAGCTCCCTCAGGGGAGCCTACGAGCAGTACTTC. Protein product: CASSLRGAYEQYF.

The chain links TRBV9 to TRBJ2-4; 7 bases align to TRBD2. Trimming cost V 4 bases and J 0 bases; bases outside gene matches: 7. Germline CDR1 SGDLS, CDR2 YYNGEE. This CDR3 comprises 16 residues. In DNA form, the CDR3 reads TGTGCCAGCAGCACGGCTAGCGGCTTAGCCAAAAACATTCAGTACTTC. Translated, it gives CASSTASGLAKNIQYF.

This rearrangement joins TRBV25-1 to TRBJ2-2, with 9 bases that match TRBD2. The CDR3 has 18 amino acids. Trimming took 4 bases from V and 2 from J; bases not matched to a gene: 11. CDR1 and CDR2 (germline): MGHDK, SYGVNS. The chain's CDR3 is CASSGLNAGGVNTGELFF. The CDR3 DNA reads TGTGCCAGCAGTGGGTTGAACGCGGGAGGGGTTAACACCGGGGAGCTGTTTTTT.

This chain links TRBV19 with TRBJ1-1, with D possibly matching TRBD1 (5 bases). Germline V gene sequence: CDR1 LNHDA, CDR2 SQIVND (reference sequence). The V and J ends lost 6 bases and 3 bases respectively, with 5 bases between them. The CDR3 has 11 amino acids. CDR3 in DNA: TGTGCCAGTAGCAGGGACACTGAAGCTTTCTTT. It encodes CASSRDTEAFF.

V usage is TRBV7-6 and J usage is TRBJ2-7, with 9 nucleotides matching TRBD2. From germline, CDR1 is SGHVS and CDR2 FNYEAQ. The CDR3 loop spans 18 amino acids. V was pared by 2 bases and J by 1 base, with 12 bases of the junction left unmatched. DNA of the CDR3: TGTGCCAGCAGCTTAAGGCTAGCGGGGACCGGAACTTCCTACGAGCAGTACTTC. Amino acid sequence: CASSLRLAGTGTSYEQYF.

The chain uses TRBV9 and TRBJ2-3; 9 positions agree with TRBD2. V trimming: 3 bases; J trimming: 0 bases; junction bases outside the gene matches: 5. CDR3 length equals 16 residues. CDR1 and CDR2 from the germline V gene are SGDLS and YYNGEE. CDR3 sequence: CASSAGTSRSTDTQYF. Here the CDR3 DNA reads TGTGCCAGCAGCGCCGGGACTAGCCGTAGCACAGATACGCAGTATTTT.

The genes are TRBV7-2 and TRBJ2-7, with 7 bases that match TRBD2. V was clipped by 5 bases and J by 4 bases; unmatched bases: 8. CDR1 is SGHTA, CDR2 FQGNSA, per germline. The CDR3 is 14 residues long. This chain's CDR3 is CASSLGLIVYEQYF. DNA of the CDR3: TGTGCCAGCAGCCTGGGACTAATCGTGTACGAGCAGTACTTC. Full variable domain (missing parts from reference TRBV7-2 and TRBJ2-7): GAGVSQSPSNKVTEKGKDVELRCDPISGHTALYWYRQSLGQGLEFLIYFQGNSAPDKSGLPSDRFSAERTGGSVSTLTIQRTQQEDSAVYLCASSLGLIVYEQYFGPGTRLTVT.